Listed here are 21 T cell receptor beta chains from one sample, sequenced in a study of T cells in Graves' hyperthyroidism and ophthalmopathy. Researchers took RNA transcripts and amplified the TCR beta CDR3 regions from them. TCR CDR3 underwent first-round RT-PCR with the HTBI primer set. TCRdb ran MiXCR on the multiplex PCR reads and lists one entry per CDR3 protein. The sample includes some 600,000 distinct CDR3 sequences, around 13% seen only once; the top ten take 4.5% to 6%. The sample comprised blood. These receptors all come from a woman aged 25 to 45 with Graves' hyperthyroidism that later progressed to Graves' ophthalmopathy.

This clonotype was counted at least ten times. V is TRBV2 and J is TRBJ2-7, with no clear D. Germline V gene lookup returns CDR1 SNHLY and CDR2 FYNNEI. This CDR3 comprises 13 residues. Trimming cost V 2 bases and J 3 bases, with 8 bases left between them. CDR3 amino acids: CASSEPLRYEQYF. CDR3 sequence (DNA): TGTGCCAGCAGTGAACCCCTACGCTACGAGCAGTACTTC. The entire variable domain, with the rest obtained from reference TRBV2 and TRBJ2-7, is as follows: EPEVTQTPSHQVTQMGQEVILRCVPISNHLYFYWYRQILGQKVEFLVSFYNNEISEKSEIFDDQFSVERPDGSNFTLKIRSTKLEDSAMYFCASSEPLRYEQYFGPGTRLTVT.

This clonotype was found many times. The chain links TRBV20-1 to TRBJ1-6, with a weak D call TRBD1 (5 bases). V lost 1 base, J lost 7 bases, and 8 bases lay in between. The germline V gene encodes CDR1 DFQATT and CDR2 SNEGSKA (reference sequence). The CDR3 loop spans 13 amino acids. The CDR3 sequence: CSARGDGNSPLHF. The CDR3 bases are TGCAGTGCTAGAGGGGACGGCAATTCACCCCTCCACTTT.

This chain links TRBV20-1 with TRBJ2-5; D remains unclear. Germline V gene lookup returns CDR1 DFQATT and CDR2 SNEGSKA (reference sequence). The CDR3 covers 15 residues. The V and J ends lost 3 bases and 0 bases respectively, with 14 bases between them. The DNA for the CDR3 is TGCAGTGCTAGCGTCTTCGCCGACCACCAAGAGACCCAGTACTTC. Translated, it gives CSASVFADHQETQYF.

The genes are TRBV3-1 and TRBJ1-5, with 8 positions matching TRBD1. This CDR3 has 14 amino acids. Trimming took 3 bases from V and 5 from J; bases not matched to a gene: 3. The V gene's germline CDR1 is LGHDT and CDR2 YNNKEL (reference sequence). CDR3 amino acids: CASSHSTGDQPQHF. CDR3 in DNA: TGTGCCAGCAGCCATTCGACAGGGGATCAGCCCCAGCATTTT.

The V gene is TRBV18, the J gene TRBJ1-1; a possible D gene is TRBD1 (5 bases). The CDR3 totals 12 residues. V lost 6 bases and J 8 bases, leaving 13 bases between the germline ends. Germline CDR1 reads KGHSH; CDR2 reads LQKENI. CDR3 DNA: TGTGCCAGCTCCCCAGCCAGGGTGGAAGCTTTCTTT. This codes for CASSPARVEAFF.

This clonotype was counted ten times or more. The chain employs TRBV29-1 and TRBJ2-5; tentative D call: TRBD1 (6 bases). The germline CDR1 and CDR2 sequences are SQVTM and ANQGSEA. Deletions cut 7 bases from V and 5 bases from J, with 20 bases between. The CDR3 is 14 residues long. The CDR3 coding sequence is TGCAGCGACCCCAGGACAGACCTCCGGGAGACCCAGTACTTC. Residues: CSDPRTDLRETQYF.

This clonotype came up many times. The rearrangement joins TRBV12-3 or TRBV12-4 to TRBJ2-1; D remains ambiguous. The CDR3 consists of 15 residues. Trimming removed 6 bases at V and 8 bases at J, with 20 bases between. CDR3 amino acids: CASRERDYRTDEQFF. For the CDR3, the DNA is TGTGCCAGCAGGGAAAGGGATTATAGAACCGATGAGCAGTTCTTC.

The rearrangement uses TRBV3-1 and TRBJ2-7; 7 nucleotides line up with TRBD1. The CDR3 totals 14 residues. The V segment lost 7 bases and the J segment 3 bases; nucleotides outside the gene matches: 9. The germline V gene encodes CDR1 LGHDT and CDR2 YNNKEL (reference sequence). CDR3 sequence (DNA): TGTGCCAGCATCCCGACAGGGAGAGGCTACGAGCAGTACTTC. Translating it yields CASIPTGRGYEQYF.

This clonotype was detected a few times. The CDR3 does not end in the conserved phenylalanine or tryptophan, so this is likely a read error. The rearrangement joins TRBV4-2 to TRBJ1-6, with 9 bases matching TRBD1. CDR1 and CDR2 from the germline V gene are LGHNA and YNFKEQ. This CDR3 spans 16 amino acids. The V and J ends lost 4 bases and 7 bases, in that order; junction bases with no gene match: 8. DNA for the CDR3: TGTGCCAGCAGCCCTGCGGGACAGGGCGAGAATTCACCCCTCCACCTT. Protein: CASSPAGQGENSPLHL.

In its sample, this clonotype was seen many times. The gene calls are TRBV20-1 and TRBJ2-7, with TRBD1 identical over 9 bases. The V gene's germline CDR1 is DFQATT and CDR2 SNEGSKA (reference sequence). J was trimmed by 0 bases and V by 3 bases; bases with no gene match: 6. There are 15 residues in the CDR3. The CDR3 is CSASGGTGSSYEQYF. DNA for the CDR3: TGCAGTGCTAGCGGCGGGACAGGGAGCTCCTACGAGCAGTACTTC.

The chain is built from TRBV5-1 and TRBJ2-5; 8 nucleotides agree with TRBD1. This CDR3 spans 15 amino acids. The V gene's germline CDR1 is SGHRS and CDR2 YFSETQ. V was clipped by 4 bases and J by 5 bases; unmatched bases: 10. CDR3 region: CASSPSWTGLETQYF. The CDR3 DNA follows: TGCGCCAGCAGCCCTTCGTGGACAGGGCTGGAGACCCAGTACTTC.

This clonotype was found many times. The V call is TRBV28, the J call TRBJ2-1; 12 bases line up with TRBD1. The CDR3 consists of 18 residues. V trimming: 5 bases; J trimming: 0 bases; junction bases outside the gene matches: 8. Per germline, CDR1 MDHEN and CDR2 SYDVKM. This chain's CDR3 is CASSPGQGAPGSYNEQFF. CDR3 in DNA: TGTGCCAGCAGTCCGGGACAGGGGGCTCCGGGCTCCTACAATGAGCAGTTCTTC.

The DNA of the CDR3 is TGTGCCACCGAAGGACAGGGTACCTATGGCTACACCTTC. It is translated as CATEGQGTYGYTF. This chain links TRBV24-1 with TRBJ1-2, with 8 bases matching TRBD1. V gave up 9 bases and J gave up 4 bases; unmatched junction bases: 6. Germline lookup yields CDR1 KGHDR and CDR2 SFDVKD. This CDR3 has 13 residues.

This clonotype has a count of ten or more. The chain employs TRBV14 and TRBJ2-3, with TRBD2 matching 9 bases. The CDR3 has 14 residues. Unmatched junction bases numbered 5, after V lost 5 bases and J lost 5 bases. From germline, CDR1 is SGHDN and CDR2 FVKESK. This CDR3 reads CASSFLAGLDTQYF. CDR3 nucleotides: TGTGCCAGCAGCTTTCTAGCGGGATTAGATACGCAGTATTTT.

As to this clonotype: One end of the junction is discordant with germline, which a read error may explain. The chain recombines TRBV9 with TRBJ2-1; a weak D match, TRBD2 (5 bases). Germline loops: CDR1 SGDLS, CDR2 YYNGEE. There are 15 residues in the CDR3. This chain's CDR3 is CASSVAEGVGNEKFF. As DNA, the CDR3 is TGTGCCAGCAGCGTAGCCGAGGGAGTGGGTAATGAGAAGTTCTTC.

This clonotype came up a few times. The V gene is TRBV30, the J gene TRBJ1-5; D unclear. Germline V lookup: CDR1 GTSNPN, CDR2 SVGIG (reference sequence). Trimming shortened V by 3 bases and J by 2 bases, and 14 bases separated the two germline ends. The CDR3 loop spans 15 amino acids. The DNA of the CDR3 is TGTGCCTGGAGAAGAGCCGGGGTAGGCAATCAGCCCCAGCATTTT. It yields the protein CAWRRAGVGNQPQHF.

Points on this clonotype: Without the conserved terminal phenylalanine or tryptophan, this CDR3 likely stems from a read error. The chain is built from TRBV5-1 and TRBJ1-1; D uncertain. V lost 7 bases and J lost 0, with 13 bases in between. The length of the CDR3 is 14 residues. Per germline, CDR1 SGHRS and CDR2 YFSETQ. CDR3 in DNA: TGCGCCAGCCGCCTGGACGGGCTGAACACTGAAGCTTTCGTT. Its protein product is CASRLDGLNTEAFV.

This clonotype has ten or more counts. The genes are TRBV20-1 and TRBJ1-6; 7 bases fit TRBD1. The CDR3 totals 13 residues. Germline CDR1 is DFQATT and CDR2 is SNEGSKA (reference sequence). J was trimmed by 10 bases and V by 0 bases; bases with no gene match: 3. The CDR3 DNA reads TGCAGTGCTAGAGAAACAGGGGCATCACCCCTCCACTTT. Translating gives CSARETGASPLHF.

This clonotype was recorded at least ten times. The rearrangement uses TRBV24-1 and TRBJ1-5; D remains ambiguous. CDR1 is KGHDR, CDR2 SFDVKD, per germline. This CDR3 contains 12 residues. V lost 4 bases, J lost 4 bases, and 4 bases lay in between. The CDR3 protein is CATSEKNQPQHF. CDR3 sequence (DNA): TGTGCCACCAGTGAAAAGAATCAGCCCCAGCATTTT.

This clonotype has at least ten counts. This rearrangement joins TRBV12-3 or TRBV12-4 to TRBJ1-5; D may be TRBD1 (6 bases). V was shortened by 7 bases and J by 4 bases, with 17 bases between the two germline ends. This CDR3 has 15 residues. CDR3 sequence: CASKLDRFQNQPQHF. The DNA for the CDR3 is TGTGCCAGCAAGCTTGACAGGTTTCAAAATCAGCCCCAGCATTTT.

This clonotype was recorded many times. The genes are TRBV6-1 and TRBJ1-2; TRBD1 matches 8 bases. V shed 4 bases, J shed 3 bases, and the junction held 7 bases outside the gene matches. Germline CDR1 and CDR2: MNHNS and SASEGT. The CDR3 runs 15 residues. In DNA, the CDR3 is TGTGCCAGCAGTGTGCTACAGGGGGGCGACTATGGCTACACCTTC. It codes for CASSVLQGGDYGYTF.